These 8 T cell receptor beta chains came from one sample sequenced in a study of Graves' ophthalmopathy and Graves' hyperthyroidism. Beta-chain TCR CDR3 regions were amplified from RNA transcripts. Second-round multiplex PCR followed a first-round RT-PCR using HTBI primers. TCRdb used MiXCR to reprocess the multiplex PCR reads, holding one entry per CDR3 protein. The sample holds 400,000 or so distinct CDR3 sequences, over 15% seen once. The sequenced sample was peripheral blood. The receptors originated from a woman aged 18 to 35 with stable Graves' hyperthyroidism.

In this sample, this clonotype turned up many times. The J gene is TRBJ2-2, the V gene TRBV7-2, with D hard to call. The germline V gene has CDR1 SGHTA and CDR2 FQGNSA. V was clipped by 2 bases and J by 0 bases, with 7 bases between them. The CDR3 spans 15 residues. Here the CDR3 reads CASSLQPANTGELFF. The CDR3 DNA reads TGTGCCAGCAGCTTACAACCCGCGAACACCGGGGAGCTGTTTTTT.

This clonotype was recorded at least ten times. The rearrangement uses TRBV6-1 and TRBJ1-2, with D perhaps TRBD1 (6 bases). Germline CDR1 is MNHNS and CDR2 is SASEGT. The CDR3 covers 13 residues. V was shortened by 6 bases and J by 5 bases, with 13 bases between the two germline ends. The CDR3 DNA reads as TGTGCCAGCAGCCTCAACACAGGGTATGGCTACACCTTC. It yields the protein CASSLNTGYGYTF.

V is TRBV29-1 and J is TRBJ1-2; D perhaps matches TRBD1 (6 bases). From germline, CDR1 is SQVTM and CDR2 ANQGSEA. The germline V and J ends were trimmed by 4 bases and 4 bases, with 16 bases remaining between them. This CDR3 is 14 amino acids long. Here the CDR3 reads CSVVGQGSGYGYTF. The CDR3 bases are TGCAGCGTTGTAGGGCAGGGGTCGGGCTATGGCTACACCTTC.

This clonotype was seen more than once but under ten times. CDR3 sequence: CASSAIPTDSAGPEAFF. The CDR3, as DNA: TGTGCCAGCAGCGCCATACCCACTGACAGCGCGGGGCCTGAAGCTTTCTTT. The J gene is TRBJ1-1, the V gene TRBV9; D may be TRBD1 (5 bases). The CDR3 totals 17 residues. From germline, CDR1 is SGDLS and CDR2 YYNGEE. The V end lost 3 bases, the J end lost 6 bases, and 24 bases lay between the germline ends.

This clonotype was detected a few times. CDR3 residues: CYRSPRGKLVQPQHF. The CDR3 nucleotides read TGCTATCGATCCCCCAGGGGTAAGTTAGTTCAGCCCCAGCATTTT. The V gene is TRBV20-1, the J gene TRBJ1-5, with a weak D call TRBD1 (6 bases). CDR1 is DFQATT, CDR2 SNEGSKA, per germline (reference sequence). The length of the CDR3 is 15 residues.

This clonotype was picked up a small number of times. The chain is built from TRBV7-2 and TRBJ2-7, with a possible D match to TRBD2 (5 bases). V lost 5 bases and J lost 5, with 19 bases in between. CDR1 is SGHTA and CDR2 is FQGNSA in the germline V gene. The CDR3 covers 15 residues. CDR3 DNA sequence: TGTGCCAGCAGCCACATGGCGGGCCTTGGAAACGAGCAGTACTTC. Translation gives CASSHMAGLGNEQYF.

This clonotype was detected only a few times. This sequence joins TRBV7-3 and TRBJ1-2; the D gene is possibly TRBD1 (5 bases). V lost 1 base and J 3 bases, leaving 9 bases between the germline ends. The CDR3 has 14 amino acids. Germline CDR1 is SGHTA and CDR2 is FQGTGA. DNA for the CDR3: TGTGCCAGCAGCTTAAACGGGGCTGACTATGGCTACACCTTC. Protein product: CASSLNGADYGYTF.

The J gene is TRBJ2-5, the V gene TRBV7-3; D gene uncertain. From germline, CDR1 is SGHTA and CDR2 FQGTGA. The CDR3 extends over 15 amino acids. V lost 5 bases to trimming and J lost 5 bases, with 18 bases between them. The CDR3 coding sequence is TGTGCCAGCAGCCCACCCCCCGGTCACGGGGAGACCCAGTACTTC. Residues: CASSPPPGHGETQYF.